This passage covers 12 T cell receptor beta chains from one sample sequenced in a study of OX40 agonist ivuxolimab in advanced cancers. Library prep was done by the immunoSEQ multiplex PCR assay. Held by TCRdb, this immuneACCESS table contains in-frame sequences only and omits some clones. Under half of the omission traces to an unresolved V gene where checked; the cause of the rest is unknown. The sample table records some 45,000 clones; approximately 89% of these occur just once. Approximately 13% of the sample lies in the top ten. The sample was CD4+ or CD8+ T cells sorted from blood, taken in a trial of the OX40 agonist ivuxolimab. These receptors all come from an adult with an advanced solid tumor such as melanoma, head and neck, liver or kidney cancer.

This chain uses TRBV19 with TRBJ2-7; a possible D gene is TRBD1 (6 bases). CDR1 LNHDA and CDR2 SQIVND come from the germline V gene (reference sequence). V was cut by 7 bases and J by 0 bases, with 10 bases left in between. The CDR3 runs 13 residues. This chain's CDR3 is CASKSGASYEQYF. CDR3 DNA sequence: TGTGCCAGTAAATCAGGGGCCTCCTACGAGCAGTACTTC.

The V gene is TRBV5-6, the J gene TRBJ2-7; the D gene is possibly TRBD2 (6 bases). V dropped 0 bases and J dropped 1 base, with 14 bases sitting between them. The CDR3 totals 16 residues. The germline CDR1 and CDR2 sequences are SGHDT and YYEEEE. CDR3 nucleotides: TGTGCCAGCAGCTTGGCAGTTAGCGGAAATTCCTACGAGCAGTACTTC. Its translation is CASSLAVSGNSYEQYF.

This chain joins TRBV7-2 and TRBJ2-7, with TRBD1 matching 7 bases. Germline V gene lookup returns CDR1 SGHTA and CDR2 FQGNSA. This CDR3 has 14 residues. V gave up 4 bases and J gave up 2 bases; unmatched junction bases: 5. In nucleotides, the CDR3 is TGTGCCAGCAGCTGGGAACAGGGGCCCTACGAGCAGTACTTC. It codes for CASSWEQGPYEQYF.

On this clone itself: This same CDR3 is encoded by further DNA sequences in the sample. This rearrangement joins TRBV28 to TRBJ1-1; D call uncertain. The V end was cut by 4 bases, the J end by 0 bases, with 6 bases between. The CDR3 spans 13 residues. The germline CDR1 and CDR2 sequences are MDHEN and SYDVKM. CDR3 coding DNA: TGTGCCAGCAGTTCAGTCATGAACACTGAAGCTTTCTTT. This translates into CASSSVMNTEAFF.

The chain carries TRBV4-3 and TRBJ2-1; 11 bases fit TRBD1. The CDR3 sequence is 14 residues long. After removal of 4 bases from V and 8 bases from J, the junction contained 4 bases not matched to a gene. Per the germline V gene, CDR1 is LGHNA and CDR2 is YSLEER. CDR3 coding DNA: TGCGCCAGCAGCCCTGGACAGGGGGCTCATGAGCAGTTCTTC. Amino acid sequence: CASSPGQGAHEQFF.

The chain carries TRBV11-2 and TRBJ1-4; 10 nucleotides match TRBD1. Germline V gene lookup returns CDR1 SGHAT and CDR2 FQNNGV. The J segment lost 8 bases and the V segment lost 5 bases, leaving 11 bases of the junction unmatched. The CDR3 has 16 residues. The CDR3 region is CASSKPSRDRGEKLFF. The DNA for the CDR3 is TGTGCCAGCAGCAAACCTAGCCGGGACAGGGGAGAAAAACTGTTTTTT.

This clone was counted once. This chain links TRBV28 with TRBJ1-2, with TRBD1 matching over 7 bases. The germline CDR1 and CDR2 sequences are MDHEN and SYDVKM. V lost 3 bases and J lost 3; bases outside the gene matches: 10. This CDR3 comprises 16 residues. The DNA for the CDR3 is TGTGCCAGCAGTTTTCCCGGGAGGGGGCAGGACTATGGCTACACCTTC. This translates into CASSFPGRGQDYGYTF.

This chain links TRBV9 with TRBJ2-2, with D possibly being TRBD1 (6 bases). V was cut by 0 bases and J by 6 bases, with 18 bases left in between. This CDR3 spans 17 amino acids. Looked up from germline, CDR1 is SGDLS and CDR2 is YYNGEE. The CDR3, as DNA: TGTGCCAGCAGCGTAGGGGGGACACAGCGAAGGCCCGGGGAGCTGTTTTTT. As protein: CASSVGGTQRRPGELFF.

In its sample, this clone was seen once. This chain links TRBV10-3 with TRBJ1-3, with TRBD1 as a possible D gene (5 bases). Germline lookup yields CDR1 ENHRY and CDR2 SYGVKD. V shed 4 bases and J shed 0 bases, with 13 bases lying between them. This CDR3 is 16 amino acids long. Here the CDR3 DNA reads TGTGCCATCAGTGGCCTCGGGACTGCCTCTGGAAACACCATATATTTT. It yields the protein CAISGLGTASGNTIYF.

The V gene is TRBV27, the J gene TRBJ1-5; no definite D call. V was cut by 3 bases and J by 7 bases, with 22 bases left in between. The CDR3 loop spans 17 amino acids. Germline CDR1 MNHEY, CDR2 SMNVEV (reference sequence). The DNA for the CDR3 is TGTGCCAGCAGTTTGGAGGGCCCGGGCGGCCCCCCCCAGCCCCAGCATTTT. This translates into CASSLEGPGGPPQPQHF.

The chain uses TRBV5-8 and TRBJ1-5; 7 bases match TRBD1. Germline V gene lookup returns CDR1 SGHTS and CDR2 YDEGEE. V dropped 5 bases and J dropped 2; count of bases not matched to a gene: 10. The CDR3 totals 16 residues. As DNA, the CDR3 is TGTGCCAGCAGTTTCGTAGGGGGCTACGGCAATCAGCCCCAGCATTTT. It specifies CASSFVGGYGNQPQHF. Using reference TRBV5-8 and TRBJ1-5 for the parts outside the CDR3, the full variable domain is EAGVTQSPTHLIKTRGQQATLRCSPISGHTSVYWYQQALGLGLQFLLWYDEGEERNRGNFPPRFSGRQFPNYSSELNVNALELEDSALYLCASSFVGGYGNQPQHFGDGTRLSIL.

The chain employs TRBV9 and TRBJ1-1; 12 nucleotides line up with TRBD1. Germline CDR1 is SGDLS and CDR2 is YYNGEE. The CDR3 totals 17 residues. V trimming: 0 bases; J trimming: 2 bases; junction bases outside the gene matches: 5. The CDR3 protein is CASSVGGTGGGNTEAFF. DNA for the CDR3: TGTGCCAGCAGCGTAGGAGGGACAGGGGGCGGTAACACTGAAGCTTTCTTT.